A single TCR beta chain is shown here with its context. This clone's antigen is unknown. No per-base quality is available; no much larger clone lies one base away. Spanning cysteine to phenylalanine, the CDR3 consists of 17 amino acids. The sequence is cut down to CDR3 DNA, 51 bases in frame from base 1. Germline trimming amounts to 4 bases on V and 4 bases on J, with 11 as the count of junction bases outside the gene matches. CDR1 and CDR2, looked up from the germline V gene, are MNHEY and SVGAGI. The data are from a study of CD8 T cells in Susac syndrome (dated by TCRdb to about 2019). Study-level background: Of the Susac syndrome patients who were sequenced, more than five had clinically active disease and eight were in clinical remission. At blood withdrawal, Susac syndrome patients were either therapy-naive, taking corticosteroids (in some cases with IVIg as well), or taking IVIg alone. The study used repertoire sequencing to test whether antigen drove CD8+ T cell activation and differentiation in Susac syndrome. Study-level results and caveats: No clonal expansion was detected in the CD4+ T cell repertoire of Susac syndrome patients. The TCR sequencing and HLA analysis was acknowledged to have included a relatively small number of individuals.

High-throughput TCR beta sequencing profiled peripheral blood CD8+ and CD4+ T cells from healthy donors, Susac syndrome patients and multiple sclerosis patients. The Susac syndrome patients fulfilled recently defined diagnostic criteria for definite or probable disease. Bulk CD8+ and CD4+ T cells were purified by magnetic negative isolation, whereas CD8+ TEMRA cells were enriched by FACS. Blood was drawn into EDTA tubes, processed within 24 hours, and PBMCs were isolated by density gradient centrifugation. PBMCs intended for TCR sequencing were cryopreserved in liquid nitrogen and thawed later in a water bath at 37 degrees C. The sorted or isolated CD4+, CD8+ and CD8+ TEMRA cells reached a purity of at least 90%. RNA was extracted with the RNeasy kit and 0.5 to 1 ug was reverse transcribed using random hexamers. TCR beta CDR3 regions were amplified with the immunoSEQ multiplex PCR assay covering 54 Vbeta and 13 Jbeta segments. PCR amplification bias was corrected using a synthetic template baseline for primer optimization and computational correction. Under the source paper's analysis protocol: Reads were annotated to V, D and J genes per IMGT and analyzed with immunoSEQ Analyzer, keeping only productive sequences. Clonality was computed as one minus Shannon entropy normalized by log2 of the number of productive unique sequences. Public and private clones were assessed among the 100 most prevalent clones of each patient and control. Clones were defined as Susac-specific if absent from the healthy and MS cohorts, from around 1,100 published viral clones and from other ImmuneACCESS disease sequences. The public sequencing data were trimmed at Q25 with fastp and processed into clonotypes with MiXCR by TCRdb, which kept only in-frame beta chains. Every CDR3 protein is listed once, alongside the most common genes and DNA of its rows. TCRdb, rather than the study authors, made the V and J calls. This sample has 150,000 to 200,000 distinct CDR3 sequences in its table, and about 91% of those were observed once. About 0.09% of the sample rests with the top ten.

The sequencing sample was made of CD4+ T cells from PBMCs. The clonotype comes from a human donor with Susac syndrome. Rearrangement joined TRBV6-5 to TRBJ2-3, with TRBD1 matching 10 junction bases. CDR3 loop: CASSSVPGQGISDTQYF. The DNA sequence is as follows: TGTGCCAGCAGTTCAGTTCCGGGACAGGGGATTTCAGATACGCAGTATTTT.